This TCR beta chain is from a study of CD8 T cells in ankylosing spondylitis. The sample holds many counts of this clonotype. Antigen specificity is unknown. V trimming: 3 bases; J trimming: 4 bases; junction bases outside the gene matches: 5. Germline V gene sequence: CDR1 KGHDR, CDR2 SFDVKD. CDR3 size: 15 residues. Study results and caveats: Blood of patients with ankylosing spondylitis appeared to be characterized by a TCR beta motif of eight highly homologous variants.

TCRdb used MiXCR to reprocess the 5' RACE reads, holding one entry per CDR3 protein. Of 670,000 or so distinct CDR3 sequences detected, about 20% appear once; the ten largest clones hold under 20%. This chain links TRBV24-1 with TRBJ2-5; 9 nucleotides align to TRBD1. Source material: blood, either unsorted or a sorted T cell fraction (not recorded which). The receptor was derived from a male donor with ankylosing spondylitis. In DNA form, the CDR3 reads TGTGCCACCAGTGATCCACAGGGGGCCGCAGAGACCCAGTACTTC. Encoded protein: CATSDPQGAAETQYF.